The TCR beta chain under discussion was sequenced for a study of blood T cell repertoires in COVID-19. Study details: There were acute and convalescent COVID-19 samples, and they came from the United States, Italy and Spain. From T cells, B-cell-depleted T cells, or PBMCs came the material, which was cDNA or gDNA.

Original methodology: Cell counts per sample came from amplifying reference gene primers. Profiled with immunoSEQ multiplex PCR; TCRdb holds only in-frame clones, not every one. V and J calls and clone size are copied from that table; D and trimming were computed from the DNA. The data contain around 270,000 clones, approximately 86% of them singletons. The V gene lost 1 base and the J gene lost 6 bases, with 12 bases spanning the gap. Germline lookup yields CDR1 SGHTA and CDR2 FQGNSA. The CDR3 spans 15 residues. The chain employs TRBV7-2 and TRBJ2-2, with a tentative D call TRBD1 (6 bases). Sequencing was performed on peripheral blood. This sequence was found in a man between 35 and 55 years old who had recovered from COVID-19. In DNA form, the CDR3 reads TGTGCCAGCAGCTTAGGGACAGTAGGTTCCGGGGAGCTGTTTTTT. This gives the protein CASSLGTVGSGELFF.